This TCR beta chain was captured in a study of CD8+CD57+ T cells in acquired aplastic anemia. Study as a whole: Sorted CD4+ and CD8+ cells yielded 2.5 to 3.5 ug of DNA on average.

Germline CDR1 reads SGHVS; CDR2 reads FQNEAQ. This CDR3 is 15 amino acids long. Germline trimming cut 5 bases from V and 3 bases from J; bases unmatched to any gene: 7. The study profiled TCR beta VDJ and CDR3 using genomic DNA as template. Each CDR3 protein gets one entry after TCRdb re-called the reads with MiXCR. The repertoire holds 220,000 or so distinct CDR3 sequences, with 65% as singletons. Patients chosen for sequencing had CD8+CD57+ cells that had expanded, as shown by flow cytometry. The gene calls are TRBV7-8 and TRBJ2-7; 10 bases map to TRBD1. The receptor's source is a human donor with aplastic anemia. The sequenced sample consisted of sorted CD4+, CD8+, or CD8+CD57+ T cells (not recorded which) from PBMCs. CDR3 region: CASSPRDRGGYEQYF. CDR3 nucleotide sequence: TGTGCCAGCAGCCCTCGGGACAGGGGAGGCTACGAGCAGTACTTC.